This T cell receptor (beta chain) was identified in a study of metastatic and nonmetastatic thyroid tumors. MiXCR was used by TCRdb to re-call the PCR reads. The sample shows some 41,000 clones, 3% to 3.5% of them seen only once. This clone was seen more than once but under ten times. No treatment had been given to any patient before thyroid surgery. CDR3 length equals 13 residues. Germline-derived CDR1 and CDR2 are DFQATT and SNEGSKA (reference sequence). V was pared by 3 bases and J by 6 bases, with 15 bases between. Sequenced input: blood. The chain couples TRBV20-1 to TRBJ2-7, with a tentative D call TRBD1 (5 bases). The sequence was obtained from a female donor with papillary thyroid cancer or a benign thyroid nodule (not recorded which). Some clones in this sample may be carry-over from other donors' samples. This CDR3 is CSASPRVLAEQYF. CDR3 nucleotide sequence: TGCAGTGCTAGTCCCAGGGTTTTAGCCGAGCAGTACTTC.